One and the same sample provided the 21 T cell receptor beta chains below, sequenced in a study of blood T cell repertoires in COVID-19. Some clones are missing from TCRdb's copy, which holds only in-frame ones; the method was immunoSEQ multiplex PCR. The table has around 100,000 clones, about 85% seen once; the top ten hold approximately 1.5%. Specimen: peripheral blood. The receptors shown here come from a man between 40 and 49 years old with acute or convalescent COVID-19.

This chain joins TRBV5-5 and TRBJ1-2; unclear D gene. V lost 4 bases, J lost 6 bases, and 13 bases lay in between. CDR3 size: 13 residues. The germline V gene encodes CDR1 SGHKS and CDR2 YYEKEE (reference sequence). Here the CDR3 DNA reads TGTGCCAGCAGCCCTCGGGGAGGGAATGGCTACACCTTC. Translated, it gives CASSPRGGNGYTF.

A single count supports this clone. The chain is built from TRBV4-2 and TRBJ2-3, with a weak D call TRBD1 (6 bases). CDR3 length equals 15 residues. Per germline, CDR1 LGHNA and CDR2 YNFKEQ. Trimming stripped 1 base from V and 6 bases from J, with 14 bases between. The CDR3 here is CASSQGGPQGDTQYF. CDR3 in DNA: TGTGCCAGCAGCCAAGGGGGGCCCCAGGGGGATACGCAGTATTTT.

This clone has just one count. A junction boundary mismatches the germline segment, possibly from a read error. This sample includes further DNA sequences coding for the same CDR3. The J gene is TRBJ2-7, the V gene TRBV28; 10 positions match TRBD2. In germline, CDR1 is MDHEN, CDR2 SYDVKM. The CDR3 length is 14 residues. This CDR3 reads CASSPRLAGVEQYF. CDR3 coding DNA: TGTGCCAGCAGTCCGCGACTAGCGGGTGTCGAGCAATACTTC.

The V gene is TRBV6-5, the J gene TRBJ1-5, with 8 bases aligning to TRBD1. CDR1 is MNHEY, CDR2 SVGAGI, per germline. This CDR3 is 15 amino acids long. After removal of 6 bases from V and 9 bases from J, the junction contained 13 bases not matched to a gene. Written as DNA, the CDR3 is TGTGCCAGCAGGGCGGGACAGGAGGGCCCCGGGCCCCAGCATTTT. It encodes CASRAGQEGPGPQHF.

The genes are TRBV7-9 and TRBJ2-5; the D gene is possibly TRBD1 (5 bases). Germline CDR1 reads SEHNR; CDR2 reads FQNEAQ (reference sequence). The length of the CDR3 is 14 residues. Deletions cut 5 bases from V and 1 base from J, with 11 bases between. The CDR3 region has the DNA TGTGCCAGCAGCCGACAGTACTCCCAAGAGACCCAGTACTTC. It codes for CASSRQYSQETQYF.

This chain links TRBV2 with TRBJ1-2; maybe TRBD1 (6 bases). The CDR3 runs 13 residues. In germline, CDR1 is SNHLY, CDR2 FYNNEI. Trimming took 5 bases from V and 2 from J, leaving 9 bases between them. CDR3 coding DNA: TGTGCCAGCAGTCGAACAGGGAACTATGGCTACACCTTC. Protein sequence: CASSRTGNYGYTF.

The rearrangement links TRBV20-1 to TRBJ1-2; D remains unclear. From germline, CDR1 is DFQATT and CDR2 SNEGSKA (reference sequence). The CDR3 has 11 residues. V was clipped by 5 bases and J by 5 bases, with 9 bases between them. The CDR3 DNA sequence: TGCAGTGCTCCCCACGGGTATGGCTACACCTTC. Its protein is CSAPHGYGYTF.

The gene calls are TRBV14 and TRBJ1-1; TRBD1 is a possible D gene (5 bases). V was pared by 4 bases and J by 7 bases, with 13 bases between. This CDR3 contains 13 residues. Germline V gene data show CDR1 as SGHDN and CDR2 as FVKESK. CDR3 amino acids: CASSRGGKFEAFF. CDR3 nucleotide sequence: TGTGCCAGCAGCCGGGGGGGTAAATTTGAAGCTTTCTTT.

The chain joins TRBV28 to TRBJ1-5; 7 positions agree with TRBD1. J gave up 2 bases and V 6 bases, and 16 bases lay outside the gene matches. This CDR3 is built from 18 residues. Per germline, CDR1 MDHEN and CDR2 SYDVKM. The CDR3 bases are TGTGCCAGCAGCTTACCTATTTACAGGGGAGGCCGCAATCAGCCCCAGCATTTT. It yields the protein CASSLPIYRGGRNQPQHF.

The chain couples TRBV6-5 to TRBJ2-2; D call uncertain. Between the trimmed V and J ends, which lost 7 bases and 6 bases, there was a span of 12 bases. Per the germline V gene, CDR1 is MNHEY and CDR2 is SVGAGI. This CDR3 is built from 13 residues. CDR3 coding DNA: TGTGCCAGCACTACCCTAGTGGCCGGGGAGCTGTTTTTT. Protein: CASTTLVAGELFF.

The rearrangement links TRBV10-3 to TRBJ2-2; the match to TRBD2 covers 12 bases. The germline gives CDR1 ENHRY, CDR2 SYGVKD. CDR3 length: 18 amino acids. The junction had 4 bases not matched to a gene; V was cut back by 2 bases and J by 0 bases. CDR3 DNA sequence: TGTGCCATCAGTGAGACTAGCGGGAGGTTCCCGAACACCGGGGAGCTGTTTTTT. Its translation is CAISETSGRFPNTGELFF.

V is TRBV5-1 and J is TRBJ2-5; 12 nucleotides agree with TRBD1. There are 17 residues in the CDR3. After removal of 4 bases from V and 1 base from J, the junction contained 8 bases not matched to a gene. The germline V gene encodes CDR1 SGHRS and CDR2 YFSETQ. For the CDR3, the DNA is TGCGCCAGCAGCCGGGGGACAGGGGGCGCGGTCCAAGAGACCCAGTACTTC. It codes for CASSRGTGGAVQETQYF.

This clone showed up just once. The chain carries TRBV7-9 and TRBJ2-1; D may be TRBD2 (6 bases). The CDR3 sequence is 16 residues long. V was shortened by 5 bases and J by 9 bases, with 23 bases between the two germline ends. In germline, CDR1 is SEHNR, CDR2 FQNEAQ (reference sequence). CDR3 nucleotides: TGTGCCAGCAGCACCGGTCTAGCGCGCCTTAGAGGTGAGCAGTTCTTC. This encodes CASSTGLARLRGEQFF.

The rearrangement joins TRBV6-1 to TRBJ2-7, with D perhaps TRBD2 (5 bases). Germline CDR1 is MNHNS and CDR2 is SASEGT. The V gene lost 1 base and the J gene lost 2 bases, with 12 bases spanning the gap. CDR3 length equals 15 residues. The CDR3 bases are TGTGCCAGCAGTGAAGGGCCGGGGATCCCCTACGAGCAGTACTTC. Encoded protein: CASSEGPGIPYEQYF.

V usage is TRBV7-6 and J usage is TRBJ2-3; TRBD2 matches at 7 bases. The trim removed 4 bases at V and 5 bases at J, leaving 15 bases unmatched. CDR1 is SGHVS and CDR2 is FNYEAQ in the germline V gene. The CDR3 runs to 17 residues. The CDR3 DNA is TGTGCCAGCAGCTCGCAGCCCCCCAGCGGGATATTAGATACGCAGTATTTT. Translation: CASSSQPPSGILDTQYF.

The rearrangement uses TRBV4-1 and TRBJ1-1; 7 bases are shared with TRBD1. CDR1 and CDR2 from the germline V gene are MGHRA and YSYEKL. The CDR3 loop spans 14 amino acids. The V and J ends lost 5 bases and 2 bases, in that order; junction bases with no gene match: 5. The chain's CDR3 is CASSTGQDNTEAFF. CDR3 nucleotides: TGCGCCAGCAGCACAGGACAGGATAACACTGAAGCTTTCTTT.

This sequence joins TRBV5-1 and TRBJ2-5; D unresolved. The CDR3 is made up of 13 amino acids. From germline, CDR1 is SGHRS and CDR2 YFSETQ. Trimming shortened V by 2 bases and J by 1 base, and 6 bases separated the two germline ends. CDR3 DNA sequence: TGCGCCAGCAGCTTCAGCGTCCAAGAGACCCAGTACTTC. This translates into CASSFSVQETQYF.

The chain couples TRBV29-1 to TRBJ1-2, with 8 bases aligning to TRBD1. The CDR3 has 13 amino acids. V was clipped by 6 bases and J by 5 bases; unmatched bases: 8. CDR1 is SQVTM, CDR2 ANQGSEA, per germline. This chain's CDR3 is CSVETGEEYGYTF. CDR3 nucleotide sequence: TGCAGCGTCGAGACAGGGGAAGAATATGGCTACACCTTC.

The V and J genes are TRBV6-5 and TRBJ1-1, with TRBD1 identical over 7 bases. Looked up from germline, CDR1 is MNHEY and CDR2 is SVGAGI. Trimming cost V 6 bases and J 1 base; bases outside gene matches: 2. The CDR3 consists of 13 residues. In nucleotides, the CDR3 is TGTGCCAGCAGCTGGACAGGGAACACTGAAGCTTTCTTT. This gives the protein CASSWTGNTEAFF.

The J gene is TRBJ1-1, the V gene TRBV6-5; no firm D call. The germline V and J ends were trimmed by 4 bases and 6 bases, with 9 bases remaining between them. The CDR3 sequence is 12 residues long. Germline V gene lookup returns CDR1 MNHEY and CDR2 SVGAGI. The CDR3 region is CASSFGWAEAFF. CDR3 sequence (DNA): TGTGCCAGCAGTTTCGGGTGGGCTGAAGCTTTCTTT.

V gene TRBV10-2 combines with J gene TRBJ2-7, with 9 bases fitting TRBD1. Losses at the gene ends were 2 bases for V and 2 bases for J; bases not matched to a gene: 4. The CDR3 spans 15 residues. From germline, CDR1 is WSHSY and CDR2 SAAADI. This chain's CDR3 is CASSEMGQGPYEQYF. The CDR3 nucleotides are TGCGCCAGCAGTGAGATGGGACAGGGACCCTACGAGCAGTACTTC.